A single sample is the source of the 17 T cell receptor beta chains below, sequenced in a study of blood T cell repertoires in COVID-19. Clones were read by immunoSEQ multiplex PCR, and TCRdb kept only the in-frame ones, dropping some. The table includes fewer than 250,000 clones, approximately 86% detected once. What was sequenced was peripheral blood. Source of these receptors: a woman aged 55-69 years who had recovered from COVID-19.

The chain recombines TRBV4-1 with TRBJ1-1; a possible D gene is TRBD1 (5 bases). The CDR3 has 16 amino acids. V was pared by 4 bases and J by 1 base, with 16 bases between. Germline V CDR1 and CDR2: MGHRA, YSYEKL. The CDR3, as DNA: TGCGCCAGCAGCCCCTGGGTCGCAGGGTCGAACACTGAAGCTTTCTTT. As protein: CASSPWVAGSNTEAFF.

The V call is TRBV11-2, the J call TRBJ1-2, with 7 positions matching TRBD1. The CDR3 is 13 amino acids. The germline V gene has CDR1 SGHAT and CDR2 FQNNGV. The J segment lost 6 bases and the V segment lost 5 bases, leaving 6 bases of the junction unmatched. In DNA form, the CDR3 reads TGTGCCAGCAGCCCCGGACAGGAGGATGGCTACACCTTC. Amino acid sequence: CASSPGQEDGYTF.

This chain links TRBV13 with TRBJ2-2; 7 nucleotides match TRBD1. J lost 6 bases, V lost 1 base, and 2 bases had no gene match. CDR3 length equals 14 residues. Germline V CDR1 and CDR2: PRHDT, FYEKMQ (reference sequence). CDR3 sequence (DNA): TGTGCCAGCAGCTTAGTTACAGGGGCCGGGGAGCTGTTTTTT. Residues: CASSLVTGAGELFF.

The chain links TRBV18 to TRBJ2-7; a possible D gene is TRBD2 (5 bases). The germline V gene has CDR1 KGHSH and CDR2 LQKENI. V lost 3 bases and J 3 bases, leaving 18 bases between the germline ends. CDR3 length equals 16 residues. CDR3 sequence: CASSPLEGGGVYEQYF. The CDR3 DNA reads as TGTGCCAGCTCACCCCTCGAAGGAGGCGGAGTCTACGAGCAGTACTTC.

V usage is TRBV12-3 or TRBV12-4 and J usage is TRBJ1-1; 8 bases line up with TRBD1. The CDR3 loop spans 13 amino acids. V gave up 5 bases and J gave up 5 bases; unmatched junction bases: 4. The CDR3 region has the DNA TGTGCCAGCAGTGGACAGGGTGTAACTGAAGCTTTCTTT. This gives the protein CASSGQGVTEAFF.

This clone appeared a few times. J is TRBJ1-1 and V is TRBV28; the D is unclear. Germline loops: CDR1 MDHEN, CDR2 SYDVKM. This CDR3 contains 12 residues. V lost 3 bases, J lost 8 bases, and 10 bases lay in between. CDR3 sequence reads: CASSFARYEAFF. The CDR3 DNA sequence: TGTGCCAGCAGTTTTGCCCGGTACGAAGCTTTCTTT.

This clone was seen only once. J is TRBJ1-5 and V is TRBV2; the D gene is possibly TRBD1 (6 bases). Germline CDR1 and CDR2: SNHLY and FYNNEI. The V end was cut by 8 bases, the J end by 2 bases, with 16 bases between. The CDR3 loop spans 15 amino acids. CDR3 DNA: TGTGCCAGCCTCCTCGGGGAGGGGGGCAATCAGCCCCAGCATTTT. Its translation: CASLLGEGGNQPQHF.

This clone showed up just once. The chain couples TRBV7-2 to TRBJ2-7; tentative D call: TRBD2 (6 bases). Germline loops: CDR1 SGHTA, CDR2 FQGNSA. CDR3 length: 13 residues. Trimming removed 7 bases from V and 2 bases from J, with 12 bases in between. The CDR3 loop is CASKEGPTYEQYF. The CDR3 bases are TGTGCCAGCAAGGAGGGACCCACCTACGAGCAGTACTTC.

This chain connects TRBV2 to TRBJ1-1; D is undetermined. V dropped 1 base and J dropped 3 bases, with 9 bases sitting between them. Germline V gene sequence: CDR1 SNHLY, CDR2 FYNNEI. The CDR3 runs 14 residues. CDR3 coding DNA: TGTGCCAGCAGTGAAGATTTGTCCTACACTGAAGCTTTCTTT. Translation: CASSEDLSYTEAFF.

V usage is TRBV11-1 and J usage is TRBJ1-3, with 8 bases that match TRBD1. With 5 bases clipped from V and 1 base from J, the junction kept 7 bases outside the gene matches. This CDR3 region has 16 residues. Germline V CDR1 and CDR2: SGHAT, FQDESV (reference sequence). Here the CDR3 reads CASSVDRVSSGNTIYF. The DNA for the CDR3 is TGTGCCAGCAGCGTGGACAGGGTATCGTCTGGAAACACCATATATTTT. Combining the CDR3 with reference TRBV11-1 and TRBJ1-3 gives the whole variable domain EAEVAQSPRYKITEKSQAVAFWCDPISGHATLYWYRQILGQGPELLVQFQDESVVDDSQLPKDRFSAERLKGVDSTLKIQPAELGDSAMYLCASSVDRVSSGNTIYFGEGSWLTVV.

The chain uses TRBV27 and TRBJ2-3; 8 bases align to TRBD1. Germline V gives CDR1 MNHEY, CDR2 SMNVEV (reference sequence). This CDR3 has 16 amino acids. V gave up 5 bases and J gave up 1 base; unmatched junction bases: 8. In DNA, the CDR3 is TGTGCCAGCAGTCTCCTGGACAGGGTAGGCACAGATACGCAGTATTTT. Translated, it gives CASSLLDRVGTDTQYF.

The J gene is TRBJ2-7, the V gene TRBV5-6; 9 bases fit TRBD1. The CDR3 has 14 amino acids. Losses at the gene ends were 6 bases for V and 5 bases for J; bases not matched to a gene: 9. The germline gives CDR1 SGHDT, CDR2 YYEEEE. The CDR3 sequence is CASTRTGARNEQYF. The CDR3 bases are TGTGCCAGCACCAGGACAGGGGCGAGGAACGAGCAGTACTTC.

The CDR3 bases are TGTGCCAGCAGCCAAGCGGCGGGGGGGCAGTACGAGCAGTACTTC. Amino acid sequence: CASSQAAGGQYEQYF. V usage is TRBV4-2 and J usage is TRBJ2-7, with 9 bases identical to TRBD2. The CDR3 is 15 amino acids. From germline, CDR1 is LGHNA and CDR2 YNFKEQ. V trimming: 1 base; J trimming: 4 bases; junction bases outside the gene matches: 5.

The chain employs TRBV11-1 and TRBJ2-3; the match to TRBD2 covers 9 bases. Germline CDR1 reads SGHAT; CDR2 reads FQDESV (reference sequence). The CDR3 is 16 residues long. Unmatched junction bases numbered 6, after V lost 2 bases and J lost 3 bases. The CDR3 coding sequence is TGTGCCAGCAGCTTAACCGGGACTAGCCCGACAGATACGCAGTATTTT. This encodes CASSLTGTSPTDTQYF.

This rearrangement joins TRBV5-1 to TRBJ2-2; D is perhaps TRBD1 (6 bases). Trimming removed 3 bases from V and 7 bases from J, with 10 bases in between. CDR3 length: 13 residues. From germline, CDR1 is SGHRS and CDR2 YFSETQ. In nucleotides, the CDR3 is TGCGCCAGCAGCTCACAGGGTTACGGGGAGCTGTTTTTT. This sequence encodes CASSSQGYGELFF.

This clone was counted between two and nine times. The J gene is TRBJ2-2, the V gene TRBV2, with 7 bases fitting TRBD2. Losses at the gene ends were 7 bases for V and 10 bases for J; bases not matched to a gene: 15. From germline, CDR1 is SNHLY and CDR2 FYNNEI. The CDR3 spans 15 residues. The CDR3 protein is CASNGLAGEGVELFF. In DNA, the CDR3 is TGTGCCAGCAACGGTTTGGCGGGGGAAGGTGTGGAGCTGTTTTTT. Full variable domain (rest looked up from reference TRBV2 and TRBJ2-2): EPEVTQTPSHQVTQMGQEVILRCVPISNHLYFYWYRQILGQKVEFLVSFYNNEISEKSEIFDDQFSVERPDGSNFTLKIRSTKLEDSAMYFCASNGLAGEGVELFFGEGSRLTVL.

This clone appeared a single time. The genes are TRBV18 and TRBJ1-5; the D is unclear. V gave up 0 bases and J gave up 2 bases, with 14 bases separating them. The CDR3 spans 17 residues. CDR1 is KGHSH and CDR2 is LQKENI in the germline V gene. The CDR3 DNA sequence: TGTGCCAGCTCACCACCCCAAATCCCTGAGGGCAATCAGCCCCAGCATTTT. Translation gives CASSPPQIPEGNQPQHF.